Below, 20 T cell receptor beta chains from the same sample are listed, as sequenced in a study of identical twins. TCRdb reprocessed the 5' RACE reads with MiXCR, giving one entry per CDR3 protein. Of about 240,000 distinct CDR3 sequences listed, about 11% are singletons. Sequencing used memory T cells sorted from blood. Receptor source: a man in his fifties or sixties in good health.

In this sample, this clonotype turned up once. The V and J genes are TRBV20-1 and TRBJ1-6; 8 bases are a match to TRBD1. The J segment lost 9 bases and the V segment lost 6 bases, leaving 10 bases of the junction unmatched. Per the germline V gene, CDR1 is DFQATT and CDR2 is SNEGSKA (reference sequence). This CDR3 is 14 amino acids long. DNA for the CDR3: TGCAGTGCCCGACAGGGGCCCTCTAGTTCACCCCTCCACTTT. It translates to CSARQGPSSSPLHF.

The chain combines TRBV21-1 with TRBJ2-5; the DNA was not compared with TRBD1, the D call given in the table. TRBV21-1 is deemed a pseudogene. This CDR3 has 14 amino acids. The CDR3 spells CASSDQGQRETQYF. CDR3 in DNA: TGTGCCAGCAGCGACCAGGGACAACGGGAGACCCAGTACTTC.

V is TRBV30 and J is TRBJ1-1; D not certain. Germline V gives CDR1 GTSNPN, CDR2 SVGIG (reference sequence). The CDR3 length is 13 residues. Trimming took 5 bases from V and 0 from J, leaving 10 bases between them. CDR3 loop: CAWARTVNTEAFF. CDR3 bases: TGTGCCTGGGCCCGTACAGTGAACACTGAAGCTTTCTTT.

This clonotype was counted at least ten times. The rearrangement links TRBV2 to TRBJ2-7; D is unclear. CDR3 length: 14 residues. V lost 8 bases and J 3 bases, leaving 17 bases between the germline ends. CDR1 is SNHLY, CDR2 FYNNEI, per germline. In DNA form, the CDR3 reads TGTGCCAGCGTGGGGTGGAATCGGGTCTACGAGCAGTACTTC. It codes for CASVGWNRVYEQYF.

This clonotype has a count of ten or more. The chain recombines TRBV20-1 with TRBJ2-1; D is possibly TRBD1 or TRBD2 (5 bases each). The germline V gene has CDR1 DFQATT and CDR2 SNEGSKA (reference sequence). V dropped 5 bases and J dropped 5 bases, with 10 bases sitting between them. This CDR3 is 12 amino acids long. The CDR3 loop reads CSAERGNNEQFF. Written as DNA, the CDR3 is TGCAGTGCTGAGAGGGGAAACAATGAGCAGTTCTTC.

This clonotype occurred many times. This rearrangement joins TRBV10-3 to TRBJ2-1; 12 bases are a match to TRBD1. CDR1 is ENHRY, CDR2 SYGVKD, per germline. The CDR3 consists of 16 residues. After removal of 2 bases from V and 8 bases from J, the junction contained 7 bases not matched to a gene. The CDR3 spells CAISEPGQGAVDEQFF. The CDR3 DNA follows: TGTGCCATCAGTGAGCCGGGACAGGGGGCGGTGGATGAGCAGTTCTTC.

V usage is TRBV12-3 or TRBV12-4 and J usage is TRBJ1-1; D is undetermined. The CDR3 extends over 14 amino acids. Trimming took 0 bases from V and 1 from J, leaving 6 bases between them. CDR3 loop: CASSLAVTNTEAFF. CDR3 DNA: TGTGCCAGCAGTTTAGCCGTCACGAACACTGAAGCTTTCTTT.

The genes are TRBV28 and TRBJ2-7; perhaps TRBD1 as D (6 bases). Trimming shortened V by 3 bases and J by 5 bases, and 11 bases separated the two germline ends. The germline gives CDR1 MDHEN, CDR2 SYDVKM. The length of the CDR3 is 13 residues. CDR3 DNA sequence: TGTGCCAGCAGTTTCCAGGGGCTCCACGAGCAGTACTTC. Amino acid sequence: CASSFQGLHEQYF.

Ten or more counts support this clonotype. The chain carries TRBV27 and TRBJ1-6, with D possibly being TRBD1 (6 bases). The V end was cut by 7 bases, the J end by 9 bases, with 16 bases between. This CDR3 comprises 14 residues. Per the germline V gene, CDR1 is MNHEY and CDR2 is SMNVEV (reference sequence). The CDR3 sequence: CASKRGETGSPLHF. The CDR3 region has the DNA TGTGCCAGCAAGAGGGGGGAAACAGGTTCACCCCTCCACTTT.

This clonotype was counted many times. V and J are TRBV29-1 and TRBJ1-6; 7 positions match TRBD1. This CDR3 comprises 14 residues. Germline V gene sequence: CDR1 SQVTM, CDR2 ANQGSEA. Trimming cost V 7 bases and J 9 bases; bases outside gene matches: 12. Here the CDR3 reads CSASEGTVSSPLHF. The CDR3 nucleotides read TGCAGCGCCTCGGAGGGGACAGTTTCTTCACCCCTCCACTTT.

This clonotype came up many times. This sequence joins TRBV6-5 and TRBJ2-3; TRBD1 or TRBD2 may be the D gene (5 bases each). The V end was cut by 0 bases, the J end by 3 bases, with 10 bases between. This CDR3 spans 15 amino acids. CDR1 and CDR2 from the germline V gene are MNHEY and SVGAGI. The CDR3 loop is CASSYSRERTDTQYF. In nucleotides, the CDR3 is TGTGCCAGCAGTTACTCCAGGGAGAGAACAGATACGCAGTATTTT.

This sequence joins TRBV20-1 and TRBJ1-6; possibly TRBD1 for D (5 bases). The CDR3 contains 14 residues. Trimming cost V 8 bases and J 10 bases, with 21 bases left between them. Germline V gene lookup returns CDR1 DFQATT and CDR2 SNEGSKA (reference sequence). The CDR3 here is CSQRTPEVLSPLHF. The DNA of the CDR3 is TGCAGTCAAAGGACACCCGAGGTCCTATCACCCCTCCACTTT.

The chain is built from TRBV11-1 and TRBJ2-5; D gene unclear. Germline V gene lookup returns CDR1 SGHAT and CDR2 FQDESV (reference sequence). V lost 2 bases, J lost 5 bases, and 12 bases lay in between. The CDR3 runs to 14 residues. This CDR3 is CASSLRLGRETQYF. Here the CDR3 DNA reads TGTGCCAGCAGCTTAAGGCTGGGAAGGGAGACCCAGTACTTC.

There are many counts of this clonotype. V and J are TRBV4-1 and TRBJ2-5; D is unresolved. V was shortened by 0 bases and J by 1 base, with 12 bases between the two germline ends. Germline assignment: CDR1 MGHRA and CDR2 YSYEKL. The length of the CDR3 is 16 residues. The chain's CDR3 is CASSQDYIGIQETQYF. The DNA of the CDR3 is TGCGCCAGCAGCCAAGATTATATTGGTATCCAAGAGACCCAGTACTTC.

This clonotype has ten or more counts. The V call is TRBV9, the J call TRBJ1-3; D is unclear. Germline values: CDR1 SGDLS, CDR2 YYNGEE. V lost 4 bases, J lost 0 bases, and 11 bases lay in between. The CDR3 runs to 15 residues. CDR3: CASSPPRSSGNTIYF. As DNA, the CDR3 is TGTGCCAGCAGCCCTCCCCGGAGCTCTGGAAACACCATATATTTT.

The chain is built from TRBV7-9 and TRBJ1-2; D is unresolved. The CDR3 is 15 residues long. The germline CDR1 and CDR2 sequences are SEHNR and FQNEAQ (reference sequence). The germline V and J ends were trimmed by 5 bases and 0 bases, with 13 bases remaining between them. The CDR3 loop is CASSRQALANYGYTF. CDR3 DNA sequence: TGTGCCAGCAGCCGTCAGGCGTTAGCTAACTATGGCTACACCTTC.

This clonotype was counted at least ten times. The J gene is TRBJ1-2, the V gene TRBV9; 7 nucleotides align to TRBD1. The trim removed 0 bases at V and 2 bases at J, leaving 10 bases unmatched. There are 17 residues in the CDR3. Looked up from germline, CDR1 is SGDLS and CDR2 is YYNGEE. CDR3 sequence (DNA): TGTGCCAGCAGCGTAGTAGGAGGGGGACAGCAGAACTATGGCTACACCTTC. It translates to CASSVVGGGQQNYGYTF.

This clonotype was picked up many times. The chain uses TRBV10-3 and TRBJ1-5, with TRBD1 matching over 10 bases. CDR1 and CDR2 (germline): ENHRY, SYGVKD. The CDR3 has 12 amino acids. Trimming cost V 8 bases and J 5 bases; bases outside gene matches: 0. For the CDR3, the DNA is TGTGCCATCGGGACAGGGGATCAGCCCCAGCATTTT. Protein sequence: CAIGTGDQPQHF.

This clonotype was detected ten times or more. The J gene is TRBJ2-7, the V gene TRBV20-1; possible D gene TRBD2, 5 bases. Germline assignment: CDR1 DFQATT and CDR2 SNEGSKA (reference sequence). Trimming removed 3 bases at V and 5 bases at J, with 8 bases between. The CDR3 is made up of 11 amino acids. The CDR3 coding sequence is TGCAGTGCTAGGGAGGATAACGAGCAGTACTTC. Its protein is CSAREDNEQYF.

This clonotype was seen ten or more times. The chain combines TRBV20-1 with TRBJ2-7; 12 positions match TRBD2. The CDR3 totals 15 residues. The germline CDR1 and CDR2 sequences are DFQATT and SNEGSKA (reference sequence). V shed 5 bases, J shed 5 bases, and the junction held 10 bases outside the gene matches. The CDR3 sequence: CSAQAGTSGPNEQYF. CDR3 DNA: TGCAGTGCTCAAGCAGGGACTAGCGGGCCCAACGAGCAGTACTTC.